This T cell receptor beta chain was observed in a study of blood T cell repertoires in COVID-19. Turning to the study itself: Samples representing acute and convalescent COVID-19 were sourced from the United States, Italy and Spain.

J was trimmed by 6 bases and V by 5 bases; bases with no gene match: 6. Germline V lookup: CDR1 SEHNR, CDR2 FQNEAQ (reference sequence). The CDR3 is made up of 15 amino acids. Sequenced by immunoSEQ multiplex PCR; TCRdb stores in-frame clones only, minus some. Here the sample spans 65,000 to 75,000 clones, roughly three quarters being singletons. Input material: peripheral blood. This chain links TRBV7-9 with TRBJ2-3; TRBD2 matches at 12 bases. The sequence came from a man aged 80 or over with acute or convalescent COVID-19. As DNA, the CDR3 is TGTGCCAGCAGCAGGCTAGCGGGAGGGGCGGATACGCAGTATTTT. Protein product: CASSRLAGGADTQYF.